This T cell receptor (beta chain) was found in a study of blood T cell repertoires in COVID-19. Germline assignment: CDR1 LGHDT and CDR2 YNNKEL (reference sequence). With V trimmed by 4 bases and J by 2 bases, 9 bases remained unmatched. This CDR3 comprises 16 residues. In the authors' workflow: Estimation of nucleated cell counts relied on the amplification of reference gene primers. The repertoire was sequenced with immunoSEQ multiplex PCR; TCRdb's copy has only in-frame clones and lacks some. The DNA was the basis for D and trimming; V, J and clone size are from that table. The profile shows 100,000 to 120,000 clones, around nine tenths of them singletons.

This TCR was recovered from a human donor in a cohort sampled during active COVID-19. Sequencing was done on a sample of peripheral blood. The V gene is TRBV3-1 (or the pseudogene TRBV3-2), the J gene TRBJ2-5; 8 bases are a match to TRBD2. The CDR3 nucleotides are TGTGCCAGCAGCCTCCCTTCACCGGGGGGGCAAGAGACCCAGTACTTC. Encoded protein: CASSLPSPGGQETQYF.